These T cell receptor beta chains were read from a single sample in a study of blood T cell repertoires in COVID-19. Here immunoSEQ multiplex PCR was the method, and the copy in TCRdb shows in-frame clones only, minus some. The data hold about 350,000 clones, with about 92% observed a single time. The sample taken for sequencing was peripheral blood. The receptor set was obtained from a woman between 55 and 75 years old with COVID-19, enrolled during active disease. CDR3s include the opening cysteine and the closing phenylalanine or tryptophan. A D gene is named only where the DNA matches it firmly. Size is stated for part of the rows, as once, few or many counts, or as a class when the clone is expanded.

>.|few|14|TRBJ1-5|TRBV2
TGTGCCAGCAGTCTTGACATGATCCATCAGCCCCAGCATTTT
CASSLDMIHQPQHF
>.|once|15|TRBJ1-1|TRBV30
TGTGCCTGGAGTGTCTCTTTTCAGGGCTACACTGAAGCTTTCTTT
CAWSVSFQGYTEAFF
>.|.|16|TRBJ1-3|TRBV9
TGTGCCAGCAGCGCCCCGGGACTGAACTCTGGAAACACCATATATTTT
CASSAPGLNSGNTIYF
>.|few|15|TRBJ2-5|TRBV7-2
TGTGCCAGCAGCTTAGAATTGGTAGCAGGGGAGACCCAGTACTTC
CASSLELVAGETQYF
>.|.|18|TRBJ2-6|TRBV27
TGTGCCAGCAGTTTATACGGGGTCCTTAATAGTGGGGCCAACGTCCTGACTTTC
CASSLYGVLNSGANVLTF
>TRBD1|once|16|TRBJ1-1|TRBV2
TGTGCCAGCAGTGACCCGGGACAGGGGCCTCTAACTGAAGCTTTCTTT
CASSDPGQGPLTEAFF
>.|once|12|TRBJ2-7|TRBV5-1
TGCGCCAGCAGCTTGGAAAGGGGGGAGCAGTACTTC
CASSLERGEQYF
>TRBD1|.|14|TRBJ2-7|TRBV5-1
TGCGCCAGCAGCCCACAGGGGGCTGGCTACGAGCAGTACTTC
CASSPQGAGYEQYF
>TRBD2|once|15|TRBJ2-7|TRBV5-3
TGTGCCAGAAGCTTGTTTGGCGGGGGGCCCTACGAGCAGTACTTC
CARSLFGGGPYEQYF
>TRBD1|.|15|TRBJ1-6|TRBV19
TGTGCCAGTAGTGACCGGGACAGCGGTAATTCACCCCTCCACTTT
CASSDRDSGNSPLHF
>.|.|17|TRBJ2-6|TRBV5-8
TGTGCCAGCAGCCCCGAGACAGCGCGTTCGGGGGCCAACGTCCTGACTTTC
CASSPETARSGANVLTF
>.|.|20|TRBJ2-6|TRBV29-1
TGCAGCGTTGAATTCAGGGGGGTCGGGGCAGGGACGGCTGGGGCCAACGTCCTGACTTTC
CSVEFRGVGAGTAGANVLTF
>TRBD2|.|16|TRBJ2-7|TRBV3-1/TRBV3-2
TGTGCCAGCAGCCCCGTTAGAGCGGGGGGTCCAAACGAGCAGTACTTC
CASSPVRAGGPNEQYF
>.|.|13|TRBJ2-7|TRBV10-1
TGCGCCAGCAGTGAGCGAGATGGTCACGAGCAGTACTTC
CASSERDGHEQYF
>TRBD1|.|16|TRBJ2-3|TRBV5-5
TGTGCCAGCAGCCCTCTGAGGGGACAGGGTGCAGATACGCAGTATTTT
CASSPLRGQGADTQYF
>.|few|14|TRBJ1-1|TRBV15
TGTGCCACCAGCAGAAAGGCGGGAAACACTGAAGCTTTCTTT
CATSRKAGNTEAFF
>.|.|15|TRBJ1-6|TRBV4-1
TGCGCCAGCAGCCAAGGCCCGGACAGTAATTCACCCCTCCACTTT
CASSQGPDSNSPLHF
>TRBD1|.|13|TRBJ1-2|TRBV29-1
TGCAGCGTTTCAACCGGGACAGGGGATGGCTACACCTTC
CSVSTGTGDGYTF
>TRBD2|.|17|TRBJ2-7|TRBV10-1
TGCGCCAGCACGGACAATCTAAGGACTAGCGATGCCGACGAGCAGTACTTC
CASTDNLRTSDADEQYF
>.|once|11|TRBJ1-1|TRBV10-2
TGCGCCAGCAGTGACTTACAGGAAGCTTTCTTT
CASSDLQEAFF
>.|.|16|TRBJ2-7|TRBV9
TGTGCCAGCAGCGTAGGTGAAGGGACTGCCCCATACGAGCAGTACTTC
CASSVGEGTAPYEQYF
>TRBD1|once|14|TRBJ1-6|TRBV5-1
TGCGCCAGCAGCTTGGAGGGGGCTAATTCACCCCTCCACTTT
CASSLEGANSPLHF
>.|once|13|TRBJ1-2|TRBV28
TGTGCCAGCAACCGGGAGCTAGGCTATGGCTACACCTTC
CASNRELGYGYTF
>TRBD1|.|15|TRBJ1-5|TRBV2
TGTGCCAGCAGTGAAGCCGGGACAGGGTATCAGCCCCAGCATTTT
CASSEAGTGYQPQHF
>.|.|14|TRBJ2-5|TRBV2
TGTGCCAGCAGTGAAGGCTTCGCCGGGGAGACCCAGTACTTC
CASSEGFAGETQYF
>TRBD2|once|14|TRBJ2-1|TRBV27
TGTGCCAGCAGTTACCCTAGCGGGGGTAATGAGCAGTTCTTC
CASSYPSGGNEQFF